This T cell receptor (beta chain) was retrieved from a study of CD8 T cells in ankylosing spondylitis. Study-wide results and limits: CD8+ disease-linked clones were present at relatively low frequencies in blood. There was a TCR beta motif, made of eight highly homologous variants, that appeared characteristic of ankylosing spondylitis blood. According to the report, clones linked to the disease were significantly enriched in matched synovial fluid samples taken from ankylosing spondylitis patients. Reactive arthritis synovial fluid and blood were previously reported to contain some motif variants.

Quantitative molecular-barcoded 5'-RACE generated the TCR beta libraries. TCRdb called the 5' RACE reads again in MiXCR, with one record for every CDR3 protein. Here the sample spans about 500,000 distinct CDR3 sequences, about 13% being singletons. This clonotype has ten or more counts. Its antigen is still unknown. The CDR3 extends over 13 amino acids. V shed 4 bases and J shed 6 bases, with 11 bases lying between them. The chain links TRBV12-3 or TRBV12-4 to TRBJ2-3, with D perhaps TRBD1 (6 bases). The sample consisted of blood, either unsorted or a sorted T cell fraction (not recorded which). The receptor was isolated from a male donor with ankylosing spondylitis. The CDR3 DNA is TGTGCCAGCAGTTCCAGGGGCGCGGATACGCAGTATTTT. This encodes CASSSRGADTQYF.